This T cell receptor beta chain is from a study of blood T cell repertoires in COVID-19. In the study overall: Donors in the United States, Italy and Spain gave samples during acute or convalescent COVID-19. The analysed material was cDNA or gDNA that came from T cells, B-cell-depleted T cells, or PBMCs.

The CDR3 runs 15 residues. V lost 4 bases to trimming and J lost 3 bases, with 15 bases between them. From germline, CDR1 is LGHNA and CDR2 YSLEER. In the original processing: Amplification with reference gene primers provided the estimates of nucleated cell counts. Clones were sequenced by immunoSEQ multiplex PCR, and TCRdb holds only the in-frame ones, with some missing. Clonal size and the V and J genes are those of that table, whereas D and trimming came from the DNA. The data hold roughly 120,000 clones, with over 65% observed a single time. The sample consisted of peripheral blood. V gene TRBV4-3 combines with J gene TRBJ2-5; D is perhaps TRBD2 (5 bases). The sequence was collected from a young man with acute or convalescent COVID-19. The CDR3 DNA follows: TGCGCCAGCAGCCCGGGAACTACGGTAAAAGAGACCCAGTACTTC. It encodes CASSPGTTVKETQYF.